Below, one TCR beta chain is given with its context. No antigen is known for it. Trimming cost V 5 bases and J 1 base, with 8 bases left between them. CDR3 size: 14 residues. CDR1 is SGHTA, CDR2 FQGTGA, per germline. TCRbeta libraries were built with three rounds of nested PCR, modified from ARM-PCR. TCRdb passed the multiplex PCR reads through MiXCR, listing each CDR3 protein once. The table lists some 200,000 distinct CDR3 sequences, approximately 74% of them singletons. No cell sorting was done before RNA was extracted from the tissue. This entry is derived from a study of tumor and adjacent non-tumor tissue in lung cancer. Regarding the study as a whole: Tumor repertoires had a smaller top 100 clone share than normal lung.

Material: lung tumor tissue. This TCR was recovered from a man aged 55-75 years with non-small cell lung cancer. The chain employs TRBV7-3 and TRBJ2-2; no clear D. This CDR3 reads CASSPLLNTGELFF. CDR3 nucleotide sequence: TGTGCCAGCAGCCCCCTACTGAACACCGGGGAGCTGTTTTTT.